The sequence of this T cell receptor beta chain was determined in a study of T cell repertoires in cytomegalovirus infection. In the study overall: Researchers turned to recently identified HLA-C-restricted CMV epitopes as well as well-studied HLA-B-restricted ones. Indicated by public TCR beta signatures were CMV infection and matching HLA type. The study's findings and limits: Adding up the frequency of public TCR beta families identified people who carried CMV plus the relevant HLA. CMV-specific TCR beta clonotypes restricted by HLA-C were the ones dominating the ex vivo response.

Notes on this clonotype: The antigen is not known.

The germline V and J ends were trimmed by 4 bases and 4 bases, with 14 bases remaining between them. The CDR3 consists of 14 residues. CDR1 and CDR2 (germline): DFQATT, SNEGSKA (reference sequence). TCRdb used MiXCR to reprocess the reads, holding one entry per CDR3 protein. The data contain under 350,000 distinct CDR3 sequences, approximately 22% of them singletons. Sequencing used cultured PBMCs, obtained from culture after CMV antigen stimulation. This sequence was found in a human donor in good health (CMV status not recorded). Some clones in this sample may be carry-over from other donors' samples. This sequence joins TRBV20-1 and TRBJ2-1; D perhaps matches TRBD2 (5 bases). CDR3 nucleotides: TGCAGTGCTAAGCCCAGCGGTATTTACAATGAGCAGTTCTTC. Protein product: CSAKPSGIYNEQFF.